This T cell receptor beta chain is from a study of beta chain features in type 1 diabetes. Across the study: Researchers looked at approximately 100,000,000 sorted cells across all samples.

This CDR3 spans 19 amino acids. Germline V gene data show CDR1 as LNHNV and CDR2 as YYDKDF (reference sequence). Unmatched junction bases numbered 9, after V lost 0 bases and J lost 2 bases. Expressed TCRB transcripts were sequenced, since all the RNA that had been isolated was reverse transcribed. The repertoire was sequenced with immunoSEQ multiplex PCR; TCRdb's copy has only in-frame clones and lacks some. Of 200,000 to 250,000 clones in the sample, approximately 70% were seen once. What was sequenced was naive CD4+ T cells from blood. The receptor comes from a man in his thirties or forties in good health. The chain employs TRBV15 and TRBJ1-5, with TRBD1 matching 11 bases. CDR3 coding DNA: TGTGCCACCAGCAGAGAGAGGTTGGGACAGGGGGTTCGCAATCAGCCCCAGCATTTT. It translates to CATSRERLGQGVRNQPQHF.